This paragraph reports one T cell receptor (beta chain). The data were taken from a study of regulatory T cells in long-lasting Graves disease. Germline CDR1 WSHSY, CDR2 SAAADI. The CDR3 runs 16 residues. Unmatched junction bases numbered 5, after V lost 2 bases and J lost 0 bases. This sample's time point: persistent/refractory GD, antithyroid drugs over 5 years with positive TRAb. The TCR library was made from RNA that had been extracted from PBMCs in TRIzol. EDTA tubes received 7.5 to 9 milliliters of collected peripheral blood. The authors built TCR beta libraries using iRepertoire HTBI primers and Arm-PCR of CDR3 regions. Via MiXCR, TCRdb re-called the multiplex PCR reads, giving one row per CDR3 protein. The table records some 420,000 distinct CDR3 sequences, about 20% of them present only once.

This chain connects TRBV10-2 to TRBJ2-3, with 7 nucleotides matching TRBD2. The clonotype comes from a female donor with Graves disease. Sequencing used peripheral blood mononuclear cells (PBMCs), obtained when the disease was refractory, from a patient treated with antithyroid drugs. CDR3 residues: CASSEVGRGSTDTQYF. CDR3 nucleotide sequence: TGCGCCAGCAGTGAGGTCGGGCGGGGGAGCACAGATACGCAGTATTTT.